This T cell receptor beta chain is from a study of blood T cells in healthy people across ages. With a J-beta primer mix and a sample-barcoded 5' primer, a second PCR ran 7 to 11 cycles. Samples each returned at least 2.5 million CDR3-containing paired-end reads. TCRdb processed the 5' RACE reads anew with MiXCR; each CDR3 protein has one entry. The sample yields roughly 1.5 million distinct CDR3 sequences, roughly two fifths seen once. V lost 5 bases to trimming and J lost 7 bases; unmatched junction nucleotides: 11. This CDR3 contains 16 residues. Germline lookup yields CDR1 SGHRS and CDR2 YFSETQ. Whole-study findings and limits: Long-lived donors had more naive CD4+ cells and higher diversity than aged donors.

PBMCs, at least 6 million per sample, were isolated. With respect to this clonotype: What it binds is unknown.

This receptor was taken from a woman under 30 in good health. The rearrangement uses TRBV5-1 and TRBJ2-1; the match to TRBD2 covers 11 bases. The specimen sequenced was blood. The CDR3 DNA reads as TGCGCCAGCAGTTTCTTGACTAGCGGGGTGGTGAATGAGCAGTTCTTC. Encoded protein: CASSFLTSGVVNEQFF.